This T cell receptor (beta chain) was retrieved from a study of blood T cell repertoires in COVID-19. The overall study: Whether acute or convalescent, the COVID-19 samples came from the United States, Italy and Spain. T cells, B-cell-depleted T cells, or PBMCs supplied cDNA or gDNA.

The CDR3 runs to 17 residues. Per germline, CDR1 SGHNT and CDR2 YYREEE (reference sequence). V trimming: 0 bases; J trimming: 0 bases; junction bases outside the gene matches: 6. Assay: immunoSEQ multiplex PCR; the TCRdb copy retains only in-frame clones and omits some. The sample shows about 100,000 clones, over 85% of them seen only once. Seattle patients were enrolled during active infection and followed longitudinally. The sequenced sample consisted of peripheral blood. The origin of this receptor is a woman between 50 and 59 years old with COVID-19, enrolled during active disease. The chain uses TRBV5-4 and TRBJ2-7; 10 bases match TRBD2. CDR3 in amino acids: CASSLGGASGGSYEQYF. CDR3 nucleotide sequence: TGTGCCAGCAGCTTGGGAGGCGCTAGCGGGGGCTCCTACGAGCAGTACTTC.